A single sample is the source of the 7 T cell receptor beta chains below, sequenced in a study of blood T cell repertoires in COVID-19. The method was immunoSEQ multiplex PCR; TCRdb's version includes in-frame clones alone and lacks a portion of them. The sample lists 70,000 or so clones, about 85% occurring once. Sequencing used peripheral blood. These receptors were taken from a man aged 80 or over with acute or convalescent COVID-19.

The CDR3 spells CASSLSGGRRRTGELFF. Here the CDR3 DNA reads TGTGCCAGTAGCCTTAGCGGGGGGAGGCGTCGGACCGGGGAGCTGTTTTTT. V gene TRBV19 combines with J gene TRBJ2-2; the match to TRBD2 covers 10 bases. CDR3 length: 17 amino acids. CDR1 and CDR2 (germline): LNHDA, SQIVND (reference sequence). Trimming removed 6 bases from V and 5 bases from J; junction bases left unmatched: 12.

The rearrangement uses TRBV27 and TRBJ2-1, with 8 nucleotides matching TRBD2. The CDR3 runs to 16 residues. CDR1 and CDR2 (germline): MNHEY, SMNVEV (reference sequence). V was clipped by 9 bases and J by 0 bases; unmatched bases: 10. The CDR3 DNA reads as TGTGCCAGTAGTAGGACTAGCCTTGGCTCCTACAATGAGCAGTTCTTC. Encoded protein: CASSRTSLGSYNEQFF.

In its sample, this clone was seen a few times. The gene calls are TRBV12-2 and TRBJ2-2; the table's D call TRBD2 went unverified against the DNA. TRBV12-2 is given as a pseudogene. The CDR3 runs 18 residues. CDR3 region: CASRLAHSSRTNTGELFF. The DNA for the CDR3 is TGTGCAAGTCGCTTAGCGCATTCTAGCAGGACGAACACCGGGGAGCTGTTTTTT.

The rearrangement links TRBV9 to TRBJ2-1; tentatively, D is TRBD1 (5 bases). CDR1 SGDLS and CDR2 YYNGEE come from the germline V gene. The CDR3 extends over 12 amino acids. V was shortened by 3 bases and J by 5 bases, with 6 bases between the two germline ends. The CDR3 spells CASSAGNNEQFF. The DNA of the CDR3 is TGTGCCAGCAGCGCAGGGAACAATGAGCAGTTCTTC.

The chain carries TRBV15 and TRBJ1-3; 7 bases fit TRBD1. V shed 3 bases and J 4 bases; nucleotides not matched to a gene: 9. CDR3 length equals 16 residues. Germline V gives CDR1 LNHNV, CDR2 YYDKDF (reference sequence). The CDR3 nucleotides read TGTGCCACCAGCAGCTTAACAGGGGCGCGCGGAAACACCATATATTTT. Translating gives CATSSLTGARGNTIYF.

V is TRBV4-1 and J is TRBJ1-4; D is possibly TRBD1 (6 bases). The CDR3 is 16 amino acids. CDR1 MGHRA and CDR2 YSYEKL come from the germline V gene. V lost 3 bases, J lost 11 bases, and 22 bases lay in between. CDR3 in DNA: TGCGCCAGCAGCCAGCCCTCGAGGGACACGGGTCTCAAACTGTTTTTT. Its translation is CASSQPSRDTGLKLFF.

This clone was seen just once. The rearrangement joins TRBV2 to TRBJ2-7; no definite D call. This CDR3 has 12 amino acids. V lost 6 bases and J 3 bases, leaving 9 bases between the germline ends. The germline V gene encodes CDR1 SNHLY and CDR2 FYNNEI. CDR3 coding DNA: TGTGCCAGCAGGCAGGATTACTACGAGCAGTACTTC. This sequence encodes CASRQDYYEQYF.